This T cell receptor beta chain was identified in a study of shared clonotypes between healthy human individuals. Background on the study: Three plates were used per donor for CD4 naive, three for CD4 memory, two for CD8 naive and one for CD8 memory.

Study-wide points: Investigators expected sequencing depth to affect clonotype sharing among donors. The low donor count limited represented genetic and exposure-history diversity.

The table came from immunoSEQ multiplex PCR; TCRdb's copy has only in-frame clones and leaves some out. The sample carries about 2 million clones, less than 95% recorded once. As concerns this clone: Its antigen is unidentified.

Naivety among CD8 cells was defined by CD45RO negativity and positive CCR7 selection, thereby excluding terminally differentiated effector memory CD45RA+ cells. Those who donated were healthy HIV-negative adults, with no recent acute infections or vaccinations reported. Germline CDR1 is MGHRA and CDR2 is YSYEKL. V lost 4 bases and J 8 bases, leaving 15 bases between the germline ends. The CDR3 loop spans 14 amino acids. The sequenced sample was naive CD8+ T cells sorted from blood. The chain is built from TRBV4-1 and TRBJ1-3; D gene unclear. This TCR came from a man aged 18-30 years in good health. CDR3 loop: CASSREGVEDTIYF. The CDR3 DNA follows: TGCGCCAGCAGCCGGGAAGGAGTAGAGGACACCATATATTTT.